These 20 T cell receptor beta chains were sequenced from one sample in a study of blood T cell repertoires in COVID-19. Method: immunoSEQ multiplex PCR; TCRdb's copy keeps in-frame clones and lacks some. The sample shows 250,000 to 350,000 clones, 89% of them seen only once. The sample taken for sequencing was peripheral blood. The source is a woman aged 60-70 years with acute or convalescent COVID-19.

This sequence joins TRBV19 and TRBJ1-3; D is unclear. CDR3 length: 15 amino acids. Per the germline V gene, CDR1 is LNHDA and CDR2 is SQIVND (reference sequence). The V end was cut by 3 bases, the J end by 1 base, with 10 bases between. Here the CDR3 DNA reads TGTGCCAGTAGTATCAAGAGGCCGTCTGGAAACACCATATATTTT. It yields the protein CASSIKRPSGNTIYF.

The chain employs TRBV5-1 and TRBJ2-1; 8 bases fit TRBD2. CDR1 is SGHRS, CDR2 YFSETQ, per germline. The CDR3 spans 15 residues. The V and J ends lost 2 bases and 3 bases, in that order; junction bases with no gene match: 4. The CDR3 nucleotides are TGCGCCAGCAGCTTCGGGAGCGGGGGCTACAATGAGCAGTTCTTC. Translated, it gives CASSFGSGGYNEQFF.

The CDR3 DNA follows: TGTGCCAGTAGTATAGATCGGGGGGGAGAAGAGACCCAGTACTTC. Amino acid sequence: CASSIDRGGEETQYF. This chain connects TRBV19 to TRBJ2-5; 8 nucleotides line up with TRBD2. The CDR3 is made up of 15 amino acids. V lost 0 bases to trimming and J lost 3 bases; unmatched junction nucleotides: 3. The V gene's germline CDR1 is LNHDA and CDR2 SQIVND (reference sequence).

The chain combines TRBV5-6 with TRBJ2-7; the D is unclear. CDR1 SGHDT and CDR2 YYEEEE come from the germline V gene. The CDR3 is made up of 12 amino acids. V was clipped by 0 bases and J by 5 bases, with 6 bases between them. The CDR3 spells CASSLARDEQYF. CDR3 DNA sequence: TGTGCCAGCAGCTTGGCCCGGGACGAGCAGTACTTC.

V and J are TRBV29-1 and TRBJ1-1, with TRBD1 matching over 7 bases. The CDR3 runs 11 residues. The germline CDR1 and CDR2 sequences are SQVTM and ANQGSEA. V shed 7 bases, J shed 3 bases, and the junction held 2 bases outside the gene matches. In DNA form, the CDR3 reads TGCAGCGCTACAGGGGACACTGAAGCTTTCTTT. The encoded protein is CSATGDTEAFF. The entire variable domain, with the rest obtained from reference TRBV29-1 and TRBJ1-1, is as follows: SAVISQKPSRDICQRGTSLTIQCQVDSQVTMMFWYRQQPGQSLTLIATANQGSEATYESGFVIDKFPISRPNLTFSTLTVSNMSPEDSSIYLCSATGDTEAFFGQGTRLTVV.

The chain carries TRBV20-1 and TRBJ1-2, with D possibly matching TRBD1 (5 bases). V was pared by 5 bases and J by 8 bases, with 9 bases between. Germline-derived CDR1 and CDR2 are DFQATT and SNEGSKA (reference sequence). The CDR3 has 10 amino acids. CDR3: CSALGAGYTF. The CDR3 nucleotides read TGCAGTGCTTTAGGGGCGGGCTACACCTTC.

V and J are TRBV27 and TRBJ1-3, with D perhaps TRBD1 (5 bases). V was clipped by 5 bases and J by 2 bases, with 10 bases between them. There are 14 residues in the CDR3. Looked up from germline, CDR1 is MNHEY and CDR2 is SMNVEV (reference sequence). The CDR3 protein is CASSDGTAGNTIYF. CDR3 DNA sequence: TGTGCCAGCAGTGACGGGACTGCTGGAAACACCATATATTTT.

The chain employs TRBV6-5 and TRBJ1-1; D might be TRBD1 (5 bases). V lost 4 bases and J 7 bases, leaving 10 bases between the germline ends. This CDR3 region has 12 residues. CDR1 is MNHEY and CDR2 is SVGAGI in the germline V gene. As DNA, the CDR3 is TGTGCCAGCAGTTCCCAAACAGGTGAAGCTTTCTTT. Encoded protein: CASSSQTGEAFF.

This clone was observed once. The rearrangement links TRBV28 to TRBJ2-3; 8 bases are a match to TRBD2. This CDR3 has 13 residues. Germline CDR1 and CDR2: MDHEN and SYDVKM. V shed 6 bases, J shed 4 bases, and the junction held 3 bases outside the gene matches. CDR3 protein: CASRAGVPDTQYF. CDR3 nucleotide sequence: TGTGCCAGCAGAGCGGGAGTCCCAGATACGCAGTATTTT.

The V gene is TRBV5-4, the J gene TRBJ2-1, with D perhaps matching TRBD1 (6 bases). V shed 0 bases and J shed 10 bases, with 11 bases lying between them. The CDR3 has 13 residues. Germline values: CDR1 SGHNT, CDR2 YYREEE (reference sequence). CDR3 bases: TGTGCCAGCAGCTTGGACAGGGCAGGGGAGCAGTTCTTC. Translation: CASSLDRAGEQFF.

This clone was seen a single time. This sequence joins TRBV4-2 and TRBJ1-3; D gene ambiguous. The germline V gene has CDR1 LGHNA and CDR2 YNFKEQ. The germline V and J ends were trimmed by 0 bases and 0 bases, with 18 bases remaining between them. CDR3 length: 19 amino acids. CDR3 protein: CASSQDPPGRPSSGNTIYF. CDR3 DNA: TGTGCCAGCAGCCAAGATCCCCCAGGCAGGCCGAGCTCTGGAAACACCATATATTTT.

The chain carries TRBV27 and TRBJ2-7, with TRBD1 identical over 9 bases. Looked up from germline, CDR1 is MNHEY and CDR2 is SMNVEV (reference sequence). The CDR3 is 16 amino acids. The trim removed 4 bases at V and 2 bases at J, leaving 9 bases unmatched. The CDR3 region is CASSSRGTGSPYEQYF. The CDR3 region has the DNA TGTGCCAGCAGTTCCAGAGGGACAGGGTCCCCCTACGAGCAGTACTTC.

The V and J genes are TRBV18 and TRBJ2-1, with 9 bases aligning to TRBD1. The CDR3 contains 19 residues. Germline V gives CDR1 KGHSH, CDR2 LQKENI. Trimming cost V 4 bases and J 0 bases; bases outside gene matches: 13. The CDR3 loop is CASSRPGQGLRSSYNEQFF. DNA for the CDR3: TGTGCCAGCTCACGTCCGGGACAGGGTCTTAGGAGCTCCTACAATGAGCAGTTCTTC.

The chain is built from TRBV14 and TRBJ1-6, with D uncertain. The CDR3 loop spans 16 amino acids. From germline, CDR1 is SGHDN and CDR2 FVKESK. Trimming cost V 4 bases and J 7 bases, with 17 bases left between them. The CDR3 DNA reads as TGTGCCAGCAGCCCGGCGGGCAGCGAAAGAAATTCACCCCTCCACTTT. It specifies CASSPAGSERNSPLHF.

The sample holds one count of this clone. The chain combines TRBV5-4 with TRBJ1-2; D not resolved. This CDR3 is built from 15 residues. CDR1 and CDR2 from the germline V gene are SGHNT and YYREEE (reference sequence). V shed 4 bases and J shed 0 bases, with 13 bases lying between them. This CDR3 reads CASSLGSQANYGYTF. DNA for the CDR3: TGTGCCAGCAGCCTCGGGTCCCAAGCTAACTATGGCTACACCTTC.

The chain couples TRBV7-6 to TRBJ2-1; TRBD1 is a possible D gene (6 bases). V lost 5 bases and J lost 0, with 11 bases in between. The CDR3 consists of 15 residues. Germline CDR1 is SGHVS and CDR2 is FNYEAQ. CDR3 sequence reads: CASSAQQGSYNEQFF. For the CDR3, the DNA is TGTGCCAGCAGCGCACAACAGGGCTCCTACAATGAGCAGTTCTTC.

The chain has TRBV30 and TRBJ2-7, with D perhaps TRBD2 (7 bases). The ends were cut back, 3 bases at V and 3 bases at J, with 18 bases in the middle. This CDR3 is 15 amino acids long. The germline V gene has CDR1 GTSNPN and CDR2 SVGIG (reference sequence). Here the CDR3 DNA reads TGTGCCTGGAGGGATGGACTAGGGGGGGGCTACGAGCAGTACTTC. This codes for CAWRDGLGGGYEQYF.

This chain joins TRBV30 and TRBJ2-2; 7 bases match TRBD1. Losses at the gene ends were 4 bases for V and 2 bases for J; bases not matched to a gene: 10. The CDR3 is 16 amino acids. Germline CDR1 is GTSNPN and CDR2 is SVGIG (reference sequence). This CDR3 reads CAWKPQTGTNTGELFF. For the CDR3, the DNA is TGTGCCTGGAAGCCACAGACAGGGACCAACACCGGGGAGCTGTTTTTT.

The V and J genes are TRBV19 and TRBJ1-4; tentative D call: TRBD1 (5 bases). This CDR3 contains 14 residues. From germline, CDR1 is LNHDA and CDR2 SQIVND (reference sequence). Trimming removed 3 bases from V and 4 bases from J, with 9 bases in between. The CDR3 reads CASSIAGINEKLFF. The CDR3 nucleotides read TGTGCCAGTAGTATCGCAGGGATTAATGAAAAACTGTTTTTT.

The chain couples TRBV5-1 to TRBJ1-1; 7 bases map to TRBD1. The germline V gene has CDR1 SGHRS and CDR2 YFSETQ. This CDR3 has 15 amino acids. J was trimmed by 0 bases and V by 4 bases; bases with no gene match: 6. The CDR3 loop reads CASSPQTGLNTEAFF. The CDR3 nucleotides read TGCGCCAGCAGCCCACAGACAGGGTTGAACACTGAAGCTTTCTTT.